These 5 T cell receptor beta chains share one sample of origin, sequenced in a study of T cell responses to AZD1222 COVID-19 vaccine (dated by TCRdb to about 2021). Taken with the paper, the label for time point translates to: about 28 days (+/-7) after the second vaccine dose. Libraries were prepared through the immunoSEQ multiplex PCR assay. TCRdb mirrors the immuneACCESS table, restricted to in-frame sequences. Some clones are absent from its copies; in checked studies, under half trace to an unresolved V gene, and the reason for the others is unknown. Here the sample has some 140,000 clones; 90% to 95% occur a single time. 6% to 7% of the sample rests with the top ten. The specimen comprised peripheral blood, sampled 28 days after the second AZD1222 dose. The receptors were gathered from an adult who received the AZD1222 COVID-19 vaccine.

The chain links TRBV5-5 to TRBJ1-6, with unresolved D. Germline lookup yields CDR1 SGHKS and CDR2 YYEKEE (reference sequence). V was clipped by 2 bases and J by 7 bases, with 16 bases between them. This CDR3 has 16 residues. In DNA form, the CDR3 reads TGTGCCAGCAGCTTTGGTCTCGGGTTATGGAATTCACCCCTCCACTTT. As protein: CASSFGLGLWNSPLHF.

CDR3 nucleotide sequence: TGTGCCAGCAGCGAAGGGGAAGCTGGGGCCAACGTCCTGACTTTC. This sequence encodes CASSEGEAGANVLTF. V gene TRBV7-3 combines with J gene TRBJ2-6, with D tentatively TRBD1 (5 bases). V dropped 5 bases and J dropped 2 bases, with 10 bases sitting between them. The CDR3 contains 15 residues. Germline values: CDR1 SGHTA, CDR2 FQGTGA.

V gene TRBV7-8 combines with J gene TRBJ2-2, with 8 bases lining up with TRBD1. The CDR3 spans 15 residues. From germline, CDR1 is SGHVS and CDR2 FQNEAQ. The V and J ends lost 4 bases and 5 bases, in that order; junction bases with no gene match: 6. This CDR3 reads CASSSGQGWTGELFF. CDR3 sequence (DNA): TGTGCCAGCAGCTCAGGACAGGGATGGACCGGGGAGCTGTTTTTT. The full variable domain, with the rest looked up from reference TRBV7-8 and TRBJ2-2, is GAGVSQSPRYKVAKRGQDVALRCDPISGHVSLFWYQQALGQGPEFLTYFQNEAQLDKSGLPSDRFFAERPEGSVSTLKIQRTQQEDSAVYLCASSSGQGWTGELFFGEGSRLTVL.

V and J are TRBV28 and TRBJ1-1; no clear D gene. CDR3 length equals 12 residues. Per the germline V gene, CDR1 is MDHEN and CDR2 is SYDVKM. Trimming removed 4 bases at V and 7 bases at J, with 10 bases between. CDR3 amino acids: CASSSPEVEAFF. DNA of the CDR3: TGTGCCAGCAGTTCCCCGGAAGTTGAAGCTTTCTTT.

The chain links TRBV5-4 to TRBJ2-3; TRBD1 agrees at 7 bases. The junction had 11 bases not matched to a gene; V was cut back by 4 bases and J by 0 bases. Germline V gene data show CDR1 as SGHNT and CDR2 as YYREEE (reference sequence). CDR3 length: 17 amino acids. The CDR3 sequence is CASSGYKGAESTDTQYF. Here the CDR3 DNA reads TGTGCCAGCAGCGGATACAAGGGGGCCGAGAGCACAGATACGCAGTATTTT. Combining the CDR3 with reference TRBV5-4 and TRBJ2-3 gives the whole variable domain ETGVTQSPTHLIKTRGQQVTLRCSSQSGHNTVSWYQQALGQGPQFIFQYYREEENGRGNFPPRFSGLQFPNYSSELNVNALELDDSALYLCASSGYKGAESTDTQYFGPGTRLTVL.